One sample yielded the 2 T cell receptor beta chains listed below, sequenced in a study of T cell repertoires in cytomegalovirus infection. Their recognized antigens are unknown. Each CDR3 protein is one row after TCRdb ran MiXCR on the reads. The repertoire includes roughly 350,000 distinct CDR3 sequences, about 35% of them detected once, and roughly 14% sits in the top ten. The sample consisted of cultured PBMCs, taken from culture after CMV antigen stimulation. The source is a human donor in good health (CMV status not recorded). Some clones in this sample may be carry-over from other donors' samples.

The J gene is TRBJ2-2, the V gene TRBV7-6; D gene ambiguous. The germline V gene encodes CDR1 SGHVS and CDR2 FNYEAQ. The V and J ends lost 5 bases and 5 bases respectively, with 12 bases between them. The CDR3 loop spans 14 amino acids. The CDR3 DNA reads as TGTGCCAGCAGCCCCACCGACGGGACCGGGGAGCTGTTTTTT. Amino acid sequence: CASSPTDGTGELFF. Variable domain in full (rest from reference TRBV7-6 and TRBJ2-2): GAGVSQSPRYKVTKRGQDVALRCDPISGHVSLYWYRQALGQGPEFLTYFNYEAQQDKSGLPNDRFSAERPEGSISTLTIQRTEQRDSAMYRCASSPTDGTGELFFGEGSRLTVL.

The V and J genes are TRBV28 and TRBJ1-2, with 7 nucleotides matching TRBD1. The CDR3 consists of 13 residues. Germline CDR1 and CDR2: MDHEN and SYDVKM. The V gene end was trimmed by 3 bases and the J gene end by 4 bases; junction bases not matched to a gene: 2. The CDR3 sequence: CASSLTGPYGYTF. The CDR3 DNA reads TGTGCCAGCAGTTTGACAGGGCCCTATGGCTACACCTTC.